A selection of T cell receptor beta chains follows, all from one sample in a study of cytomegalovirus exposure and HLA in healthy donors. TCRdb's copy holds only in-frame clones and misses some; the assay was immunoSEQ multiplex PCR. Its table lists 100,000 to 150,000 clones. The sequenced sample consisted of PBMCs. The receptor set was obtained from a middle-aged man in good health and CMV-seronegative. Each CDR3 is given with its conserved first and last residue. The order of the fields is J gene, D gene, V gene, CDR3 protein, CDR3 DNA. A D gene is named only where the DNA matches it firmly.

J gene: TRBJ2-5
D gene: TRBD1
V gene: TRBV5-8
CDR3 protein: CASSWGQREHRPQYF
CDR3 DNA: TGTGCCAGCAGCTGGGGACAGAGAGAGCATCGGCCCCAGTACTTC

J gene: TRBJ2-5
D gene: -
V gene: TRBV2
CDR3 protein: CASSYRGPGETQYF
CDR3 DNA: TGTGCCAGCAGTTACCGGGGTCCTGGAGAGACCCAGTACTTC

J gene: TRBJ1-3
D gene: -
V gene: TRBV5-6
CDR3 protein: CASRRTRRSGNTIYF
CDR3 DNA: TGTGCCAGCAGACGGACACGCCGCTCTGGAAACACCATATATTTT

J gene: TRBJ2-7
D gene: -
V gene: TRBV11-3
CDR3 protein: CASRGRNTSPYEQYF
CDR3 DNA: TGTGCCAGCAGGGGCAGAAATACCAGTCCCTACGAGCAGTACTTC

J gene: TRBJ1-6
D gene: TRBD1
V gene: TRBV30
CDR3 protein: CAHRGSPLESLHF
CDR3 DNA: TGTGCCCACAGGGGGTCACCTTTGGAATCCCTCCACTTT

J gene: TRBJ1-2
D gene: -
V gene: TRBV28
CDR3 protein: CASSVNYGYTF
CDR3 DNA: TGTGCCAGCTCAGTCAACTATGGCTACACCTTC

J gene: TRBJ2-7
D gene: -
V gene: TRBV6-1
CDR3 protein: CASSGVLSYEQYF
CDR3 DNA: TGTGCCAGCAGCGGGGTTCTCTCCTACGAGCAGTACTTC

J gene: TRBJ2-7
D gene: TRBD1
V gene: TRBV11-2
CDR3 protein: CASSLTGTGSYEQYF
CDR3 DNA: TGTGCCAGCAGCTTAACCGGGACAGGGTCCTACGAGCAGTACTTC

J gene: TRBJ1-5
D gene: TRBD1
V gene: TRBV18
CDR3 protein: CASSSGGGNQPQHF
CDR3 DNA: TGTGCCAGCTCGTCAGGGGGAGGCAATCAGCCCCAGCATTTT

J gene: TRBJ2-1
D gene: TRBD2
V gene: TRBV19
CDR3 protein: CASSRSGGLSNEQFF
CDR3 DNA: TGTGCCAGTAGTAGGTCGGGAGGCTTAAGCAATGAGCAGTTCTTC

J gene: TRBJ2-2
D gene: -
V gene: TRBV5-1
CDR3 protein: CASSLEGQNTGELFF
CDR3 DNA: TGCGCCAGCAGCTTGGAGGGACAAAACACCGGGGAGCTGTTTTTT

J gene: TRBJ2-7
D gene: -
V gene: TRBV2
CDR3 protein: CASSGWVGTATYEQYF
CDR3 DNA: TGTGCCAGCAGTGGATGGGTTGGGACTGCAACCTACGAGCAGTACTTC

J gene: TRBJ2-2
D gene: TRBD2
V gene: TRBV11-2
CDR3 protein: CASSLAGLAGGPETGELFF
CDR3 DNA: TGTGCCAGCAGCTTAGCGGGACTAGCGGGAGGGCCAGAGACCGGGGAGCTGTTTTTT

J gene: TRBJ2-1
D gene: TRBD2
V gene: TRBV29-1
CDR3 protein: CSGSSGAAVEQFF
CDR3 DNA: TGCAGCGGCTCTAGCGGGGCGGCGGTTGAGCAGTTCTTC

J gene: TRBJ1-2
D gene: TRBD1
V gene: TRBV6-5
CDR3 protein: CASSPSWGQRGGYTF
CDR3 DNA: TGTGCCAGCAGTCCTTCCTGGGGACAGCGAGGTGGCTACACCTTC

J gene: TRBJ1-2
D gene: TRBD1
V gene: TRBV7-8
CDR3 protein: CASSRHGTDYGYTF
CDR3 DNA: TGTGCCAGCAGCCGTCATGGGACAGATTATGGCTACACCTTC

J gene: TRBJ2-2
D gene: -
V gene: TRBV6-5
CDR3 protein: CASSQTFRETGELFF
CDR3 DNA: TGTGCCAGCAGTCAAACGTTCAGGGAAACCGGGGAGCTGTTTTTT

J gene: TRBJ1-2
D gene: TRBD1
V gene: TRBV5-6
CDR3 protein: CASISNTGGGYGYTF
CDR3 DNA: TGTGCCAGCATCTCGAACACAGGGGGTGGGTATGGCTACACCTTC

J gene: TRBJ1-2
D gene: TRBD1
V gene: TRBV11-3
CDR3 protein: CASSLGQADGYTF
CDR3 DNA: TGTGCCAGCAGCCTAGGACAGGCGGACGGCTACACCTTC

J gene: TRBJ1-1
D gene: TRBD1
V gene: TRBV11-2
CDR3 protein: CASSTLQGGAEAFF
CDR3 DNA: TGTGCCAGCAGCACCCTTCAGGGGGGCGCTGAAGCTTTCTTT

J gene: TRBJ2-3
D gene: -
V gene: TRBV2
CDR3 protein: CASSPTGTVTQYF
CDR3 DNA: TGTGCCAGCAGTCCCACCGGTACGGTTACGCAGTATTTT

J gene: TRBJ2-7
D gene: -
V gene: TRBV6-1
CDR3 protein: CASSESRRGYEQYF
CDR3 DNA: TGTGCCAGCAGTGAATCTCGGAGGGGCTACGAGCAGTACTTC

J gene: TRBJ2-1
D gene: TRBD1
V gene: TRBV6-1
CDR3 protein: CASSEAGTGVKNEQFF
CDR3 DNA: TGTGCCAGCAGTGAAGCTGGGACAGGGGTCAAAAATGAGCAGTTCTTC

J gene: TRBJ1-5
D gene: TRBD1
V gene: TRBV27
CDR3 protein: CASSLGQGRGHQPQHF
CDR3 DNA: TGTGCCAGCAGTTTGGGACAGGGAAGGGGTCATCAGCCCCAGCATTTT

J gene: TRBJ2-5
D gene: TRBD1
V gene: TRBV6-5
CDR3 protein: CASSPTGGYTQYF
CDR3 DNA: TGTGCCAGCAGTCCGACAGGGGGGTACACCCAGTACTTC

J gene: TRBJ2-1
D gene: TRBD1
V gene: TRBV7-8
CDR3 protein: CASSLQGTSYNEQFF
CDR3 DNA: TGTGCCAGCAGCCTACAGGGGACCTCCTACAATGAGCAGTTCTTC

J gene: TRBJ2-6
D gene: -
V gene: TRBV11-3
CDR3 protein: CASSLIRGIVAGANVLTF
CDR3 DNA: TGTGCCAGCAGCTTAATCCGCGGGATAGTAGCTGGGGCCAACGTCCTGACTTTC

J gene: TRBJ1-4
D gene: TRBD1
V gene: TRBV6-5
CDR3 protein: CASSYSTGGGEKLFF
CDR3 DNA: TGTGCCAGCAGTTACTCAACAGGGGGGGGTGAAAAACTGTTTTTT

J gene: TRBJ2-5
D gene: -
V gene: TRBV2
CDR3 protein: CASRTAFRETQYF
CDR3 DNA: TGTGCCAGCAGGACGGCTTTCAGGGAGACCCAGTACTTC

J gene: TRBJ2-1
D gene: TRBD2
V gene: TRBV7-3
CDR3 protein: CASSLTSGRREQFF
CDR3 DNA: TGTGCCAGCAGCTTAACTAGCGGGAGACGTGAGCAGTTCTTC

J gene: TRBJ1-1
D gene: -
V gene: TRBV5-1
CDR3 protein: CASSLQGFNTEAFF
CDR3 DNA: TGCGCCAGCAGCTTGCAGGGGTTTAACACTGAAGCTTTCTTT

J gene: TRBJ1-1
D gene: TRBD1
V gene: TRBV2
CDR3 protein: CASSPTGTDEAFF
CDR3 DNA: TGTGCCAGCAGTCCGACAGGGACCGATGAAGCTTTCTTT

J gene: TRBJ1-2
D gene: TRBD1
V gene: TRBV11-2
CDR3 protein: CASSLVGQGLYGYTF
CDR3 DNA: TGTGCCAGCAGCTTAGTCGGACAGGGCCTCTATGGCTACACCTTC

J gene: TRBJ2-5
D gene: -
V gene: TRBV5-1
CDR3 protein: CASSRSSETQYF
CDR3 DNA: TGCGCCAGCAGTAGAAGCTCCGAGACCCAGTACTTC

J gene: TRBJ1-1
D gene: TRBD1
V gene: TRBV5-1
CDR3 protein: CASSSRQGKGTNTEAFF
CDR3 DNA: TGCGCCAGCAGCTCCCGACAGGGTAAAGGGACAAACACTGAAGCTTTCTTT

J gene: TRBJ1-1
D gene: TRBD1
V gene: TRBV29-1
CDR3 protein: CSVEDLGQGAEAFF
CDR3 DNA: TGCAGCGTTGAAGATCTGGGACAGGGGGCTGAAGCTTTCTTT

J gene: TRBJ2-7
D gene: TRBD1
V gene: TRBV6-1
CDR3 protein: CASSRQGGEQYF
CDR3 DNA: TGTGCCAGCAGTCGACAGGGTGGCGAGCAGTACTTC

J gene: TRBJ1-4
D gene: TRBD1
V gene: TRBV4-3
CDR3 protein: CASSQEDREKLFF
CDR3 DNA: TGCGCCAGCAGCCAGGAGGACAGGGAAAAACTGTTTTTT